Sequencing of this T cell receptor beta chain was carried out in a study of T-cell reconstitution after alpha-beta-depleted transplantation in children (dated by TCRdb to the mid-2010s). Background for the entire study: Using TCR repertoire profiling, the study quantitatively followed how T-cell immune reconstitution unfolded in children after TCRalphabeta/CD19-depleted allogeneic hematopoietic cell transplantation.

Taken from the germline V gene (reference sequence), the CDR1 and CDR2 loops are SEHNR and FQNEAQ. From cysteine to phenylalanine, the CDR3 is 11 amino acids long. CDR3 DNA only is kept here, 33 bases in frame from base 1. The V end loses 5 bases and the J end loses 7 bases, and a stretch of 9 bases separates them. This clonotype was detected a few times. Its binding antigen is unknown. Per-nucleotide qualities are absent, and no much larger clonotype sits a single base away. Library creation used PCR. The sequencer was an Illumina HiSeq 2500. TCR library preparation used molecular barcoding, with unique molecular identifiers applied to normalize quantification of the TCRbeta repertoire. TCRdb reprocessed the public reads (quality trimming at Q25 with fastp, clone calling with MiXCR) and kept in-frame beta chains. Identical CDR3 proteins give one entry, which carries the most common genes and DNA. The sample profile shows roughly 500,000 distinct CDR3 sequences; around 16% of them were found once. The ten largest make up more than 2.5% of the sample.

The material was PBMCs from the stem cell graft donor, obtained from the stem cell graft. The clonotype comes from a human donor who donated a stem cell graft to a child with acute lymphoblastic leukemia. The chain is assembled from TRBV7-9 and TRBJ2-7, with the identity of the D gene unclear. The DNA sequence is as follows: TGTGCCAGCAGCCAAGAAACTGAGCAGTACTTC. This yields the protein CASSQETEQYF.